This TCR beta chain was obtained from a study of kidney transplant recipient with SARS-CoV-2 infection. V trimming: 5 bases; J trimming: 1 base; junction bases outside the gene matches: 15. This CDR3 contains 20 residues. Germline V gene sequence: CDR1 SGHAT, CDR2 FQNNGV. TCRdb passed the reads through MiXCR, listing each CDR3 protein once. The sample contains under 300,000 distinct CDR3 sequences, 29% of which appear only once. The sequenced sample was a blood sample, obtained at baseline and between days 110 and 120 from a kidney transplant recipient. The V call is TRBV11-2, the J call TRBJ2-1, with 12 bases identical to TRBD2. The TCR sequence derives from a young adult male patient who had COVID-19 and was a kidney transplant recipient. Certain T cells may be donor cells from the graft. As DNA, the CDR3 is TGTGCCAGCAGCCTCCATGGAGGACTAGCGGGACGCGATTCCTACAATGAGCAGTTCTTC. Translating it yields CASSLHGGLAGRDSYNEQFF.